The clone carrying this T cell receptor (beta chain) was found a few times. This entry comes from a study of T-cell memory formation after mild COVID-19. Constant-segment primers were used for 5'RACE, and the resulting TCR alpha and TCR beta cDNA libraries carried sample barcodes and UMIs. TCRdb processed the 5' RACE reads anew with MiXCR; each CDR3 protein has one entry. The repertoire includes roughly 160,000 distinct CDR3 sequences, over 10% of them detected once, and more than 3% sits in the top ten. This receptor was identified in a man between 18 and 29 years old who had mild COVID-19 (a few samples of this study predate the infection). Cell type and time point are not known. The material sequenced was PBMCs or a T cell subset sorted from them (not recorded which).

The CDR3 coding sequence is TGTGCCAGCAGCTTGGGGCCACGAGGCGGAGATACGCAGTATTTT. This translates into CASSLGPRGGDTQYF. J is TRBJ2-3 and V is TRBV11-2; tentative D call: TRBD1 (5 bases). Trimming took 3 bases from V and 5 from J, leaving 15 bases between them. Germline values: CDR1 SGHAT, CDR2 FQNNGV. The CDR3 loop spans 15 amino acids.